Below are 27 T cell receptor beta chains sequenced from a single sample in a study of cytomegalovirus exposure and HLA in healthy donors. The PCR made use of 60 Vbeta and 13 Jbeta primers. Method: immunoSEQ multiplex PCR; TCRdb's copy keeps in-frame clones and lacks some. The data contain around 96,000 clones, around 64% of them singletons. The sample was PBMCs. Every receptor here comes from a man in his 60s in good health and CMV-seronegative.

The chain uses TRBV6-5 and TRBJ2-1; 7 bases are a match to TRBD1. The CDR3 has 15 amino acids. The ends lost 5 bases at V and 7 bases at J; junction bases unmatched: 11. Germline CDR1 MNHEY, CDR2 SVGAGI. In DNA, the CDR3 is TGTGCCAGCAGTCGTACTGTCCAGGGGGATAATGAGCAGTTCTTC. Translating gives CASSRTVQGDNEQFF.

The chain has TRBV5-1 and TRBJ2-7; D unclear. The V end was cut by 5 bases, the J end by 0 bases, with 15 bases between. The CDR3 is 15 amino acids. CDR1 and CDR2 from the germline V gene are SGHRS and YFSETQ. The CDR3 nucleotides read TGCGCCAGCAGTATCACTCCTTTAAGCTCCTACGAGCAGTACTTC. Translated, it gives CASSITPLSSYEQYF.

The chain couples TRBV7-3 to TRBJ1-6, with D possibly TRBD1 on 6 matching bases. This CDR3 region has 15 residues. Germline V gene data show CDR1 as SGHTA and CDR2 as FQGTGA. The ends were cut back, 3 bases at V and 6 bases at J, with 12 bases in the middle. CDR3 sequence: CASSLGSGANSPLHF. For the CDR3, the DNA is TGTGCCAGCAGCTTGGGATCAGGGGCTAATTCACCCCTCCACTTT.

There are a few counts of this clone. The chain has TRBV27 and TRBJ2-5; possibly TRBD1 for D (5 bases). Trimming shortened V by 8 bases and J by 2 bases, and 15 bases separated the two germline ends. Germline loops: CDR1 MNHEY, CDR2 SMNVEV (reference sequence). The CDR3 spans 14 residues. CDR3 DNA: TGTGCCAGCGGCATGACAGTAGATCAAGAGACCCAGTACTTC. This codes for CASGMTVDQETQYF.

The gene calls are TRBV28 and TRBJ1-3; D gene uncertain. Trimming took 6 bases from V and 0 from J, leaving 30 bases between them. The CDR3 length is 21 residues. Germline loops: CDR1 MDHEN, CDR2 SYDVKM. The CDR3 nucleotides are TGTGCCAGCAGCCACCCTAGGCCCGCGTTGGGTTCTACGATCTCTGGAAACACCATATATTTT. Protein sequence: CASSHPRPALGSTISGNTIYF.

V usage is TRBV2 and J usage is TRBJ2-3; TRBD2 is a possible D gene (6 bases). The length of the CDR3 is 16 residues. Trimming shortened V by 3 bases and J by 1 base, and 14 bases separated the two germline ends. Germline V lookup: CDR1 SNHLY, CDR2 FYNNEI. CDR3 DNA: TGTGCCAGCAGTGAGGGACTCATCCAGGGCACAGATACGCAGTATTTT. Residues: CASSEGLIQGTDTQYF.

V gene TRBV19 combines with J gene TRBJ2-7, with 15 bases that match TRBD2. This CDR3 has 15 residues. J was trimmed by 3 bases and V by 4 bases; bases with no gene match: 1. In germline, CDR1 is LNHDA, CDR2 SQIVND (reference sequence). The CDR3 here is CASSTGLAGGYEQYF. In DNA form, the CDR3 reads TGTGCCAGTAGTACGGGACTAGCGGGAGGCTACGAGCAGTACTTC.

The genes are TRBV5-1 and TRBJ2-5, with 8 nucleotides matching TRBD2. V shed 5 bases and J 7 bases; nucleotides not matched to a gene: 10. Germline CDR1 is SGHRS and CDR2 is YFSETQ. The CDR3 totals 14 residues. The CDR3 loop reads CASSPGTRGGTQYF. The CDR3 DNA reads TGCGCCAGCAGTCCCGGGACTAGGGGTGGGACCCAGTACTTC.

The CDR3 nucleotides are TGCAGCGCCATCCCGGTAGGCGGGGGGGTATATGCGGGGCAAGAGACCCAGTACTTC. It translates to CSAIPVGGGVYAGQETQYF. V is TRBV29-1 and J is TRBJ2-5, with 9 bases matching TRBD2. This CDR3 contains 19 residues. The germline gives CDR1 SQVTM, CDR2 ANQGSEA. V was clipped by 7 bases and J by 2 bases; unmatched bases: 23.

This chain links TRBV7-8 with TRBJ2-1; perhaps TRBD2 as D (7 bases). Trimming pared 3 bases from V and 7 bases from J, leaving 13 bases between. Germline CDR1 SGHVS, CDR2 FQNEAQ. The CDR3 totals 14 residues. The CDR3 nucleotides read TGTGCCAGCAGCTTGAGGGGGGGCCTGAATGAGCAGTTCTTC. It specifies CASSLRGGLNEQFF.

This rearrangement joins TRBV5-1 to TRBJ2-2; tentatively, D is TRBD1 (5 bases). With 6 bases removed from V and 3 bases from J, the gap between germline ends came to 9 bases. Germline V gene data show CDR1 as SGHRS and CDR2 as YFSETQ. The CDR3 runs 13 residues. This chain's CDR3 is CASITGDTGELFF. CDR3 bases: TGCGCCAGCATAACAGGAGACACCGGGGAGCTGTTTTTT. Using reference TRBV5-1 and TRBJ2-2 for the parts outside the CDR3, the full variable domain is KAGVTQTPRYLIKTRGQQVTLSCSPISGHRSVSWYQQTPGQGLQFLFEYFSETQRNKGNFPGRFSGRQFSNSRSEMNVSTLELGDSALYLCASITGDTGELFFGEGSRLTVL.

The genes are TRBV5-4 and TRBJ2-1; 8 nucleotides align to TRBD2. The V gene end was trimmed by 4 bases and the J gene end by 6 bases; junction bases not matched to a gene: 9. This CDR3 contains 15 residues. Per the germline V gene, CDR1 is SGHNT and CDR2 is YYREEE (reference sequence). This chain's CDR3 is CASSPFSGAINEQFF. The CDR3 DNA sequence: TGTGCCAGCAGCCCTTTTAGCGGGGCAATCAATGAGCAGTTCTTC.

The V and J genes are TRBV28 and TRBJ2-1, with 7 positions matching TRBD1. From germline, CDR1 is MDHEN and CDR2 SYDVKM. The CDR3 has 16 amino acids. V was pared by 3 bases and J by 8 bases, with 13 bases of the junction left unmatched. CDR3: CASSFLEGAAVDEQFF. The CDR3 bases are TGTGCCAGCAGTTTCCTTGAGGGGGCAGCCGTCGATGAGCAGTTCTTC.

The V call is TRBV28, the J call TRBJ2-7; 8 bases line up with TRBD2. Germline V CDR1 and CDR2: MDHEN, SYDVKM. Trimming cost V 6 bases and J 7 bases; bases outside gene matches: 8. The CDR3 runs to 13 residues. CDR3 amino acids: CASSPGGVGEQYF. The CDR3 bases are TGTGCCAGCAGCCCCGGGGGGGTAGGAGAGCAGTACTTC.

This clone has only one observation. The J gene is TRBJ1-1, the V gene TRBV29-1; 7 bases align to TRBD1. J gave up 7 bases and V 6 bases, and 8 bases lay outside the gene matches. Germline V lookup: CDR1 SQVTM, CDR2 ANQGSEA. The CDR3 contains 12 residues. CDR3 coding DNA: TGCAGCGTGAAAGGACAGGACCATGAAGCTTTCTTT. The encoded protein is CSVKGQDHEAFF.

V usage is TRBV29-1 and J usage is TRBJ2-3; 9 nucleotides agree with TRBD2. Germline V gene sequence: CDR1 SQVTM, CDR2 ANQGSEA. V was clipped by 3 bases and J by 7 bases; unmatched bases: 8. The CDR3 has 14 residues. In nucleotides, the CDR3 is TGCAGCGTTGAGCCGAGCGGGAGGTTGTATACGCAGTATTTT. Its translation is CSVEPSGRLYTQYF.

V is TRBV6-1 and J is TRBJ1-5, with TRBD1 matching 8 bases. The CDR3 extends over 14 amino acids. V lost 4 bases and J lost 4; bases outside the gene matches: 3. Germline loops: CDR1 MNHNS, CDR2 SASEGT. CDR3 coding DNA: TGTGCCAGCAGTGGTGGACAGGGTAATCAGCCCCAGCATTTT. It codes for CASSGGQGNQPQHF.

The chain combines TRBV29-1 with TRBJ2-7, with a tentative D call TRBD1 (5 bases). The V end lost 7 bases, the J end lost 3 bases, and 10 bases lay between the germline ends. The V gene's germline CDR1 is SQVTM and CDR2 ANQGSEA. This CDR3 has 11 amino acids. CDR3 loop: CSAGAGYEQYF. In nucleotides, the CDR3 is TGCAGCGCTGGGGCCGGCTACGAGCAGTACTTC.

The chain carries TRBV5-1 and TRBJ1-1, with 7 bases aligning to TRBD1. The V segment lost 0 bases and the J segment 7 bases; nucleotides outside the gene matches: 9. This CDR3 region has 15 residues. CDR1 and CDR2 (germline): SGHRS, YFSETQ. The CDR3 DNA sequence: TGCGCCAGCAGCTTGGATGGGGCAGGGGGGCTTGAAGCTTTCTTT. Encoded protein: CASSLDGAGGLEAFF.

In its sample, this clone was seen once. The rearrangement joins TRBV6-6 to TRBJ1-5, with 11 bases fitting TRBD1. This CDR3 is 16 amino acids long. The trim removed 5 bases at V and 2 bases at J, leaving 5 bases unmatched. Germline V lookup: CDR1 MNHNY, CDR2 SVGAGI (reference sequence). CDR3: CASSRTGGSGNQPQHF. CDR3 coding DNA: TGTGCCAGCAGTCGGACAGGGGGCTCGGGCAATCAGCCCCAGCATTTT.

This clone counts as medium-sized. This chain uses TRBV4-1 with TRBJ2-3; 7 bases fit TRBD2. The CDR3 contains 19 residues. V dropped 3 bases and J dropped 0; count of bases not matched to a gene: 15. Per germline, CDR1 MGHRA and CDR2 YSYEKL. As DNA, the CDR3 is TGCGCCAGCAGCCAGAGAGTCTTCGGCGGGGGAACTAGCACAGATACGCAGTATTTT. This sequence encodes CASSQRVFGGGTSTDTQYF.

The rearrangement joins TRBV2 to TRBJ1-2; possible D gene TRBD1, 6 bases. Germline V gene data show CDR1 as SNHLY and CDR2 as FYNNEI. V gave up 4 bases and J gave up 5 bases, with 17 bases separating them. The CDR3 runs to 15 residues. CDR3 residues: CASSALTRGVYGYTF. DNA of the CDR3: TGTGCCAGCAGTGCCCTAACCAGGGGAGTTTATGGCTACACCTTC.

The chain employs TRBV2 and TRBJ1-1, with 8 bases aligning to TRBD1. After removal of 8 bases from V and 1 base from J, the junction contained 9 bases not matched to a gene. The germline V gene encodes CDR1 SNHLY and CDR2 FYNNEI. This CDR3 has 15 residues. CDR3 residues: CASGKFGQGNTEAFF. CDR3 sequence (DNA): TGTGCCAGCGGTAAATTCGGACAGGGGAACACTGAAGCTTTCTTT. The full variable domain, with the rest looked up from reference TRBV2 and TRBJ1-1, is EPEVTQTPSHQVTQMGQEVILRCVPISNHLYFYWYRQILGQKVEFLVSFYNNEISEKSEIFDDQFSVERPDGSNFTLKIRSTKLEDSAMYFCASGKFGQGNTEAFFGQGTRLTVV.

In this sample, this clone turned up a few times. The chain employs TRBV29-1 and TRBJ2-5; 9 bases line up with TRBD2. The CDR3 extends over 17 amino acids. With 6 bases clipped from V and 2 bases from J, the junction kept 16 bases outside the gene matches. Germline V gene data show CDR1 as SQVTM and CDR2 as ANQGSEA. In DNA form, the CDR3 reads TGCAGCGTGCGTCGATGGGGCGGGGGGGCCAGACAAGAGACCCAGTACTTC. It specifies CSVRRWGGGARQETQYF.

The rearrangement joins TRBV20-1 to TRBJ1-2; TRBD1 might be the D (6 bases). The CDR3 is 10 residues long. The germline V and J ends were trimmed by 6 bases and 8 bases, with 10 bases remaining between them. CDR1 DFQATT and CDR2 SNEGSKA come from the germline V gene (reference sequence). Here the CDR3 reads CSAKQGGYTF. The CDR3 DNA reads TGCAGTGCGAAACAGGGAGGCTACACCTTC.

The genes are TRBV2 and TRBJ2-5; D unresolved. The V gene lost 6 bases and the J gene lost 2 bases, with 7 bases spanning the gap. The V gene's germline CDR1 is SNHLY and CDR2 FYNNEI. The length of the CDR3 is 12 residues. Here the CDR3 reads CASSFLQETQYF. CDR3 coding DNA: TGTGCCAGCAGCTTCCTACAAGAGACCCAGTACTTC.

The genes are TRBV7-9 and TRBJ2-2, with 8 bases matching TRBD1. Per germline, CDR1 SEHNR and CDR2 FQNEAQ (reference sequence). With 3 bases clipped from V and 6 bases from J, the junction kept 6 bases outside the gene matches. The CDR3 contains 15 residues. The CDR3 sequence: CASSLAGGVAGELFF. The CDR3 DNA reads TGTGCCAGCAGCTTGGCAGGGGGCGTTGCCGGGGAGCTGTTTTTT.